This T cell receptor (beta chain) was sequenced for a study of T cell responses to AZD1222 COVID-19 vaccine. On this clone: Its antigen is still unknown.

CDR1 is MNHEY and CDR2 is SMNVEV in the germline V gene (reference sequence). The CDR3 is 15 residues long. Trimming removed 7 bases from V and 5 bases from J; junction bases left unmatched: 8. TCRdb's table, derived via immunoSEQ multiplex PCR, lists solely in-frame clones and lacks some. The sample contains about 190,000 clones, approximately 91% of which appear only once. Findings and caveats of the study: Spike-specific TCRs gained breadth and depth after people received two AZD1222 doses. Reportedly, nearly half the spike-specific TCRs target unmutated variant regions. It was only after the peak T cell response that any repertoires were sampled. Baseline antibody screening turned up just six seropositive AZD1222 recipients.

The genes are TRBV27 and TRBJ2-1; 10 bases are shared with TRBD2. Specimen: peripheral blood, collected on day 0 of AZD1222 vaccination. This TCR came from an adult in good health. CDR3 nucleotide sequence: TGTGCCAGCACTTTTAGCGGGGGGCCTAACAATGAGCAGTTCTTC. Encoded protein: CASTFSGGPNNEQFF.